The 26 T cell receptor beta chains listed next were all sequenced from one sample in a study of blood T cell repertoires in COVID-19. Data came from immunoSEQ multiplex PCR; TCRdb stores just in-frame clones and leaves some out. This table has about 110,000 clones, 76% appearing once. Sequencing used peripheral blood. All receptors derive from an elderly man with COVID-19, enrolled during active disease.

The chain has TRBV29-1 and TRBJ2-6, with unresolved D. V was clipped by 4 bases and J by 0 bases, with 7 bases between them. CDR1 is SQVTM and CDR2 is ANQGSEA in the germline V gene. The CDR3 length is 14 residues. CDR3 region: CSVVESSGANVLTF. DNA for the CDR3: TGCAGCGTTGTCGAGAGCTCTGGGGCCAACGTCCTGACTTTC.

The chain employs TRBV28 and TRBJ2-2; unclear D gene. V gave up 3 bases and J gave up 0 bases, with 8 bases separating them. The CDR3 loop spans 15 amino acids. From germline, CDR1 is MDHEN and CDR2 SYDVKM. In DNA, the CDR3 is TGTGCCAGCAGTTTGCCAGGCACGAACACCGGGGAGCTGTTTTTT. Its translation: CASSLPGTNTGELFF.

The chain employs TRBV28 and TRBJ1-4; the match to TRBD1 covers 8 bases. Per the germline V gene, CDR1 is MDHEN and CDR2 is SYDVKM. CDR3 length: 15 amino acids. Trimming removed 5 bases from V and 5 bases from J; junction bases left unmatched: 7. The CDR3 loop is CASSTSRGQNEKLFF. Written as DNA, the CDR3 is TGTGCCAGCAGTACCTCCAGGGGGCAAAATGAAAAACTGTTTTTT.

CDR3 residues: CASRPGQGANYGYTF. The CDR3, as DNA: TGTGCCAGCAGACCGGGACAGGGGGCGAACTATGGCTACACCTTC. The rearrangement joins TRBV6-5 to TRBJ1-2; 12 nucleotides agree with TRBD1. Per germline, CDR1 MNHEY and CDR2 SVGAGI. The CDR3 is 15 residues long. V lost 6 bases to trimming and J lost 2 bases; unmatched junction nucleotides: 4.

This rearrangement joins TRBV7-3 to TRBJ2-3, with D possibly being TRBD2 (6 bases). In germline, CDR1 is SGHTA, CDR2 FQGTGA. The V end lost 5 bases, the J end lost 7 bases, and 13 bases lay between the germline ends. The CDR3 sequence is 13 residues long. CDR3 protein: CASSQTSSNTQYF. The CDR3 coding sequence is TGTGCCAGCAGCCAGACTAGTTCCAATACGCAGTATTTT. Full variable domain (rest looked up from reference TRBV7-3 and TRBJ2-3): GAGVSQTPSNKVTEKGKYVELRCDPISGHTALYWYRQSLGQGPEFLIYFQGTGAADDSGLPNDRFFAVRPEGSVSTLKIQRTERGDSAVYLCASSQTSSNTQYFGPGTRLTVL.

This chain connects TRBV11-3 to TRBJ2-7, with TRBD1 identical over 11 bases. The CDR3 covers 15 residues. Trimming at V came to 3 bases and at J to 4 bases, leaving 5 bases not matched to a gene. Looked up from germline, CDR1 is SGHNT and CDR2 is YENEEA. CDR3 DNA sequence: TGTGCCAGCAGCTTGGCCGGACAGGGGGCTTACGAGCAGTACTTC. Translated, it gives CASSLAGQGAYEQYF.

In regard to this clone: This CDR3 is also generated by other DNA sequences in the sample. V usage is TRBV6-5 and J usage is TRBJ2-7, with 9 bases fitting TRBD2. The CDR3 runs 15 residues. Germline V gives CDR1 MNHEY, CDR2 SVGAGI. Trimming took 0 bases from V and 4 from J; bases not matched to a gene: 4. The DNA for the CDR3 is TGTGCCAGCAGTTACTCGCTGGCGGGAGGGTACGAGCAGTACTTC. Translated: CASSYSLAGGYEQYF.

This clone appeared a single time. V is TRBV7-2 and J is TRBJ2-4, with TRBD1 identical over 7 bases. V trimming: 4 bases; J trimming: 7 bases; junction bases outside the gene matches: 4. The CDR3 covers 13 residues. Germline CDR1 reads SGHTA; CDR2 reads FQGNSA. The chain's CDR3 is CASSSTGINIQYF. DNA of the CDR3: TGTGCCAGCAGCTCGACAGGGATTAACATTCAGTACTTC.

A note on this clone: At one end, the junction sequence differs from germline, possibly due to a read error. This chain uses TRBV5-4 with TRBJ1-4; 7 bases match TRBD1. Germline V gene sequence: CDR1 SGHNT, CDR2 YYREEE (reference sequence). CDR3 length: 14 residues. The chain's CDR3 is CASSRDSPKEKLFF. Written as DNA, the CDR3 is TGTGCCAGCAGTAGGGACAGCCCTAAGGAAAAACTGTTTTTT.

The chain recombines TRBV28 with TRBJ2-7; 11 bases align to TRBD2. V lost 9 bases, J lost 9 bases, and 19 bases stayed unmatched. The CDR3 covers 16 residues. Germline CDR1 is MDHEN and CDR2 is SYDVKM. In DNA form, the CDR3 reads TGTGCCAGTACGACAGGGTTTAGCGGGAGGGCCTCCGGGCAGTACTTC. Encoded protein: CASTTGFSGRASGQYF.

V is TRBV2 and J is TRBJ1-2; 9 bases match TRBD1. J was trimmed by 6 bases and V by 4 bases; bases with no gene match: 9. Per the germline V gene, CDR1 is SNHLY and CDR2 is FYNNEI. The CDR3 consists of 15 residues. CDR3 protein: CASSVRTGVIDGYTF. For the CDR3, the DNA is TGTGCCAGCAGTGTCCGGACAGGGGTGATCGATGGCTACACCTTC.

This clone has just a few counts. The rearrangement joins TRBV18 to TRBJ1-2; 9 positions match TRBD1. Per germline, CDR1 KGHSH and CDR2 LQKENI. This CDR3 has 13 residues. J was trimmed by 6 bases and V by 3 bases; bases with no gene match: 2. The CDR3 region is CASSPDRGDGYTF. The CDR3 bases are TGTGCCAGCTCACCGGACAGGGGAGATGGCTACACCTTC. Full variable domain (missing parts from reference TRBV18 and TRBJ1-2): NAGVMQNPRHLVRRRGQEARLRCSPMKGHSHVYWYRQLPEEGLKFMVYLQKENIIDESGMPKERFSAEFPKEGPSILRIQQVVRGDSAAYFCASSPDRGDGYTFGSGTRLTVV.

The CDR3 DNA follows: TGTGCCAGCAGCCAAGGGGGCCAGCCCCAGCATTTT. This gives the protein CASSQGGQPQHF. The J gene is TRBJ1-5, the V gene TRBV4-2, with D perhaps TRBD1 (5 bases). In germline, CDR1 is LGHNA, CDR2 YNFKEQ. The CDR3 extends over 12 amino acids. V lost 1 base and J 7 bases, leaving 5 bases between the germline ends.

The genes are TRBV5-5 and TRBJ1-4; unclear D gene. The CDR3 sequence is 14 residues long. The germline V and J ends were trimmed by 2 bases and 11 bases, with 16 bases remaining between them. The germline V gene has CDR1 SGHKS and CDR2 YYEKEE (reference sequence). CDR3: CASSFAATRAKLFF. CDR3 coding DNA: TGTGCCAGCAGCTTTGCCGCCACGCGGGCGAAACTGTTTTTT.

The table lists this clone with a count of one. V gene TRBV25-1 combines with J gene TRBJ2-1; 9 bases are shared with TRBD2. The CDR3 contains 15 residues. J gave up 7 bases and V 2 bases, and 6 bases lay outside the gene matches. Per the germline V gene, CDR1 is MGHDK and CDR2 is SYGVNS. The CDR3 loop is CASSERGLAWNEQFF. In DNA form, the CDR3 reads TGTGCCAGCAGTGAAAGGGGACTAGCATGGAATGAGCAGTTCTTC.

The chain is built from TRBV7-9 and TRBJ2-7, with TRBD1 matching 10 bases. The J segment lost 4 bases and the V segment lost 5 bases, leaving 5 bases of the junction unmatched. CDR3 length: 14 residues. CDR1 is SEHNR and CDR2 is FQNEAQ in the germline V gene (reference sequence). CDR3 sequence (DNA): TGTGCCAGCAGCGCCGGACAGGGGGGGTACGAGCAGTACTTC. This codes for CASSAGQGGYEQYF.

The V call is TRBV18, the J call TRBJ1-4; 7 bases match TRBD1. Germline V CDR1 and CDR2: KGHSH, LQKENI. The CDR3 extends over 15 amino acids. The trim removed 2 bases at V and 6 bases at J, leaving 6 bases unmatched. Written as DNA, the CDR3 is TGTGCCAGCTCACCAGGAGGGGGCAGGGATGAAAAACTGTTTTTT. Protein product: CASSPGGGRDEKLFF.

The genes are TRBV5-1 and TRBJ1-1; D gene unclear. The CDR3 spans 14 residues. Germline CDR1 SGHRS, CDR2 YFSETQ. With 0 bases removed from V and 4 bases from J, the gap between germline ends came to 10 bases. The CDR3 here is CASSLGAGSTEAFF. CDR3 sequence (DNA): TGCGCCAGCAGCTTGGGGGCCGGGAGCACTGAAGCTTTCTTT.

CDR3 DNA sequence: TGTGCCAGCTCACAGACTAGCGGGAACCAAGAGACCCAGTACTTC. The encoded protein is CASSQTSGNQETQYF. The genes are TRBV18 and TRBJ2-5; the match to TRBD2 covers 11 bases. CDR1 KGHSH and CDR2 LQKENI come from the germline V gene. There are 15 residues in the CDR3. V dropped 4 bases and J dropped 0; count of bases not matched to a gene: 1.

V and J are TRBV2 and TRBJ2-3; 12 nucleotides line up with TRBD1. The germline gives CDR1 SNHLY, CDR2 FYNNEI. The CDR3 covers 14 residues. The junction had 2 bases not matched to a gene; V was cut back by 6 bases and J by 4 bases. Here the CDR3 reads CASRGTGGADTQYF. Written as DNA, the CDR3 is TGTGCCAGCAGGGGGACAGGGGGCGCAGATACGCAGTATTTT.

This chain joins TRBV7-9 and TRBJ2-7; the D gene is possibly TRBD1 (6 bases). Germline CDR1 SEHNR, CDR2 FQNEAQ (reference sequence). The CDR3 length is 16 residues. The V gene lost 1 base and the J gene lost 0 bases, with 13 bases spanning the gap. The CDR3 loop is CASSLGSRGPSYEQYF. DNA of the CDR3: TGTGCCAGCAGCTTAGGATCCAGGGGACCCTCCTACGAGCAGTACTTC.

V and J are TRBV29-1 and TRBJ2-7, with D maybe TRBD2 (6 bases). Germline loops: CDR1 SQVTM, CDR2 ANQGSEA. V lost 4 bases to trimming and J lost 7 bases, with 14 bases between them. This CDR3 contains 12 residues. In nucleotides, the CDR3 is TGCAGCGTTGCTAGGCTGGGGGGTGAGCAGTACTTC. Its protein is CSVARLGGEQYF.

The CDR3 DNA sequence: TGTGCCAGTAGTTATCCAGGGAAGTCCTACGAGCAGTACTTC. Residues: CASSYPGKSYEQYF. J is TRBJ2-7 and V is TRBV19; D is perhaps TRBD1 (5 bases). Germline V CDR1 and CDR2: LNHDA, SQIVND (reference sequence). The CDR3 runs to 14 residues. The germline V and J ends were trimmed by 5 bases and 1 base, with 12 bases remaining between them.

This chain links TRBV6-2 or TRBV6-3 with TRBJ1-5, with no clear D. Germline V gene data show CDR1 as MNHEY and CDR2 as SVGEGT. The CDR3 is 15 residues long. V lost 0 bases and J 5 bases, leaving 11 bases between the germline ends. CDR3 loop: CASSYSIRRDQPQHF. In DNA form, the CDR3 reads TGTGCCAGCAGTTACTCGATTAGACGGGATCAGCCCCAGCATTTT.

The chain links TRBV5-4 to TRBJ1-2; 7 nucleotides line up with TRBD1. V was pared by 3 bases and J by 5 bases, with 4 bases of the junction left unmatched. Germline lookup yields CDR1 SGHNT and CDR2 YYREEE (reference sequence). This CDR3 comprises 13 residues. CDR3 nucleotides: TGTGCCAGCAGCTATGACAGGGTTTATGGCTACACCTTC. This sequence encodes CASSYDRVYGYTF.

This clone has just one count. DNA of the CDR3: TGCGCCAGCAGCTTGGAGGGGACTAGCGAACGGGAGCAGTTCTTC. Translation: CASSLEGTSEREQFF. The chain employs TRBV5-1 and TRBJ2-1; TRBD2 agrees at 10 bases. This CDR3 has 15 residues. CDR1 SGHRS and CDR2 YFSETQ come from the germline V gene. The junction had 7 bases not matched to a gene; V was cut back by 0 bases and J by 10 bases.